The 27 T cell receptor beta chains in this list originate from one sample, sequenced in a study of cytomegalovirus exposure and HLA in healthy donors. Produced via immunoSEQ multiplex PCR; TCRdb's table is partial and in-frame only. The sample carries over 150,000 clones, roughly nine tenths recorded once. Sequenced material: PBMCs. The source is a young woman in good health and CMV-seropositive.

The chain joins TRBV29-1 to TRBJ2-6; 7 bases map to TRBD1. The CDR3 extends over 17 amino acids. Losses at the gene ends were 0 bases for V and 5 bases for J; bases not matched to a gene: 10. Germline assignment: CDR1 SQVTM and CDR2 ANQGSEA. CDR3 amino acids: CSVEEQTGPLWANVLTF. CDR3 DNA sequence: TGCAGCGTTGAAGAACAGACAGGGCCGCTCTGGGCCAACGTCCTGACTTTC.

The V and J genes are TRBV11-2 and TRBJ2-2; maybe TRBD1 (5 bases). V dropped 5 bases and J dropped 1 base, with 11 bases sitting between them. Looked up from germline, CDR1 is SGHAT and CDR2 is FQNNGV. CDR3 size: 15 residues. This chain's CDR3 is CASSPPGLNTGELFF. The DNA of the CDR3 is TGTGCCAGCAGCCCTCCAGGGCTGAACACCGGGGAGCTGTTTTTT.

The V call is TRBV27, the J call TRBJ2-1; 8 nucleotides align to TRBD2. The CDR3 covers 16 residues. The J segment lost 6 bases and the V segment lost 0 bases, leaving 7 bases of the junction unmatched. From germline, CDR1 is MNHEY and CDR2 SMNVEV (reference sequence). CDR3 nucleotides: TGTGCCAGCAGTTTATCAGCGGGAGATCGTTCCAATGAGCAGTTCTTC. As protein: CASSLSAGDRSNEQFF.

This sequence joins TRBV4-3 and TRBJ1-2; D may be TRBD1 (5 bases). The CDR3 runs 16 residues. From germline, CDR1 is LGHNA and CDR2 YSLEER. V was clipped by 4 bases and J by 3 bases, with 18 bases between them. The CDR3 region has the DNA TGCGCCAGCAGCCCTGCGGGGGGAGCTCGGGACTATGGCTACACCTTC. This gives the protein CASSPAGGARDYGYTF.

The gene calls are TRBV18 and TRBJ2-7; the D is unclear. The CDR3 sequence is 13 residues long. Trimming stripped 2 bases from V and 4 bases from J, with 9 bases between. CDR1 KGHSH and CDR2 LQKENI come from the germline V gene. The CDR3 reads CASSPNPLYEQYF. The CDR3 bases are TGTGCCAGCTCACCAAATCCCTTGTACGAGCAGTACTTC.

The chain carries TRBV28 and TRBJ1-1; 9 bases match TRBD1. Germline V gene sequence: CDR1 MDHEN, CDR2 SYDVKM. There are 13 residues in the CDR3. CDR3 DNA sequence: TGTGCTTCTTTACAGGGGGCGAGCACTGAAGCTTTCTTT. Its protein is CASLQGASTEAFF. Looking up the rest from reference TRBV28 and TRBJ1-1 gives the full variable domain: DVKVTQSSRYLVKRTGEKVFLECVQDMDHENMFWYRQDPGLGLRLIYFSYDVKMKEKGDIPEGYSVSREKKERFSLILESASTNQTSMYLCASLQGASTEAFFGQGTRLTVV.

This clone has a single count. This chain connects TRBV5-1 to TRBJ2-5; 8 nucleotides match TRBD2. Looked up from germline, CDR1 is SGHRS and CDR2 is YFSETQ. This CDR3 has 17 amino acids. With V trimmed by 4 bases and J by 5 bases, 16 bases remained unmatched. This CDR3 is CASSKNLGSPGGETQYF. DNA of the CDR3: TGCGCCAGCAGCAAAAACCTCGGGAGTCCGGGGGGGGAGACCCAGTACTTC.

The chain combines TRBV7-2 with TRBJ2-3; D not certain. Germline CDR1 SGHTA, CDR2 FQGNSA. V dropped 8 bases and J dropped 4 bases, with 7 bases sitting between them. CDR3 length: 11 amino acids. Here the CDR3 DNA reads TGTGCCAGCCGAGAAGCAGATACGCAGTATTTT. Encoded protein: CASREADTQYF.

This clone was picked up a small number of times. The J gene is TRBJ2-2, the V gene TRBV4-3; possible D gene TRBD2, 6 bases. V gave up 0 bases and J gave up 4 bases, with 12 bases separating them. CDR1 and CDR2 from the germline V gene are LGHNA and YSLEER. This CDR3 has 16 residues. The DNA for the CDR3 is TGCGCCAGCAGCCAAGATCTTCTAGCGAGCACCGGGGAGCTGTTTTTT. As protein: CASSQDLLASTGELFF.

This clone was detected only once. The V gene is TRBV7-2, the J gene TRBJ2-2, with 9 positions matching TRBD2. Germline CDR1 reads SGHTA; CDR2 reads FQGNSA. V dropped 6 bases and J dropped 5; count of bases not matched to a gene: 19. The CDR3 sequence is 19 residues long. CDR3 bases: TGTGCCAGCAGTCCCCAGGGTAGCGGGAGAGGACATAGGACCGGGGAGCTGTTTTTT. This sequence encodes CASSPQGSGRGHRTGELFF.

The CDR3 protein is CASSFAGVGEKLFF. CDR3 nucleotides: TGTGCCAGCAGTTTCGCGGGCGTAGGTGAAAAACTGTTTTTT. The genes are TRBV27 and TRBJ1-4; D gene uncertain. The CDR3 has 14 residues. Germline CDR1 MNHEY, CDR2 SMNVEV (reference sequence). The V and J ends lost 3 bases and 7 bases respectively, with 12 bases between them. Complete variable domain (other parts from reference TRBV27 and TRBJ1-4): EAQVTQNPRYLITVTGKKLTVTCSQNMNHEYMSWYRQDPGLGLRQIYYSMNVEVTDKGDVPEGYKVSRKEKRNFPLILESPSPNQTSLYFCASSFAGVGEKLFFGSGTQLSVL.

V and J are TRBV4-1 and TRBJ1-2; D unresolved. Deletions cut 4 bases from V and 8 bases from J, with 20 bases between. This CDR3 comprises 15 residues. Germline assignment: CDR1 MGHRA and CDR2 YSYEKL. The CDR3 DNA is TGCGCCAGCAGCCCCGGCCAGGTCCAATTATTGGGCTACACCTTC. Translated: CASSPGQVQLLGYTF.

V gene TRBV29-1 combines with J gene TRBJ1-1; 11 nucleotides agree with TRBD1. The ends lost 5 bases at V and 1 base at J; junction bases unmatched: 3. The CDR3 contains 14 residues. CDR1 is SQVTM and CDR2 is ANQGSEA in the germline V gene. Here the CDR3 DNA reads TGCAGCGTTATGGGACAGGGGGAGAACACTGAAGCTTTCTTT. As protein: CSVMGQGENTEAFF.

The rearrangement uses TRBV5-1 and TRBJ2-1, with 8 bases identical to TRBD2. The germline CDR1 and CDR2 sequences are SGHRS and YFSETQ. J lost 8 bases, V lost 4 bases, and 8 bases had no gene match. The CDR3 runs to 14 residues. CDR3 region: CASSTGTRSYEQFF. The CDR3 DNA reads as TGCGCCAGCAGCACCGGGACTAGAAGCTATGAGCAGTTCTTC.

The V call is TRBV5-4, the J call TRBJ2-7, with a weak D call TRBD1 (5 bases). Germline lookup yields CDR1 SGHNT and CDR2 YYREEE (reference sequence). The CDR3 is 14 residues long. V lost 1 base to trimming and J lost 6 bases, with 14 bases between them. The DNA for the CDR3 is TGTGCCAGCAGCTTGAGTGGGGCTGTGGGCGAGCAGTACTTC. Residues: CASSLSGAVGEQYF.

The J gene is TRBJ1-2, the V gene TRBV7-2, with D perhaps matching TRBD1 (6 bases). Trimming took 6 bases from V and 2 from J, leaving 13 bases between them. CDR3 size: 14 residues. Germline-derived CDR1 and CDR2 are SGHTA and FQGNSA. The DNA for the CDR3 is TGTGCCAGCAGTGGCAGGGGAGCCAACTATGGCTACACCTTC. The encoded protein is CASSGRGANYGYTF.

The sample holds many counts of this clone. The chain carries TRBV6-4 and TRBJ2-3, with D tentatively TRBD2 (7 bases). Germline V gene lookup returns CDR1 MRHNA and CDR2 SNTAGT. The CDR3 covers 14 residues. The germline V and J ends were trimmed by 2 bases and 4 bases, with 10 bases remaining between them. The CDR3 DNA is TGTGCCAGCAGTGACGGGGGGGCCTCAGATACGCAGTATTTT. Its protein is CASSDGGASDTQYF.

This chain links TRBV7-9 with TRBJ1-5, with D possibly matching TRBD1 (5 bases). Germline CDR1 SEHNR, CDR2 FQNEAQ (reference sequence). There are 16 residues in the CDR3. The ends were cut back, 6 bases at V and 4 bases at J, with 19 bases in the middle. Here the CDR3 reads CASSSRSWAGNQPQHF. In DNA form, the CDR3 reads TGTGCCAGCAGTTCCCGTTCGTGGGCAGGGAATCAGCCCCAGCATTTT.

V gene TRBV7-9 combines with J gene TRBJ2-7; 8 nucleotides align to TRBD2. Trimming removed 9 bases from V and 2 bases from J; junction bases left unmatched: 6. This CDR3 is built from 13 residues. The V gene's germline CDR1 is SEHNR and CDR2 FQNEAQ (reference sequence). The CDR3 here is CARTAGAPYEQYF. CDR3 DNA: TGTGCCAGGACAGCGGGGGCCCCCTACGAGCAGTACTTC.

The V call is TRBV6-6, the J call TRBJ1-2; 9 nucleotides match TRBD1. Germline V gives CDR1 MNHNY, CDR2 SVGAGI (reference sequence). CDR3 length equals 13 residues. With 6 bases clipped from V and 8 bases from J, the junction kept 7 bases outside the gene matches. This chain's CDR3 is CASRAGTGFGYTF. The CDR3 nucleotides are TGTGCCAGCAGAGCCGGGACAGGGTTCGGCTACACCTTC.

The CDR3 reads CASTGTGIYGYTF. The CDR3 DNA reads TGTGCCAGCACGGGGACAGGGATTTATGGCTACACCTTC. The chain joins TRBV9 to TRBJ1-2; 9 positions agree with TRBD1. V dropped 6 bases and J dropped 5; count of bases not matched to a gene: 5. The CDR3 totals 13 residues. Germline CDR1 and CDR2: SGDLS and YYNGEE.

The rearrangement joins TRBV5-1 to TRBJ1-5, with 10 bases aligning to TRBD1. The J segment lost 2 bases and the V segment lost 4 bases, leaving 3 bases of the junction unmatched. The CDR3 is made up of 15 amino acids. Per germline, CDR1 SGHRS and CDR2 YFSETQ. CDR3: CASSPGTGGNQPQHF. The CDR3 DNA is TGCGCCAGCAGCCCGGGGACAGGGGGCAATCAGCCCCAGCATTTT.

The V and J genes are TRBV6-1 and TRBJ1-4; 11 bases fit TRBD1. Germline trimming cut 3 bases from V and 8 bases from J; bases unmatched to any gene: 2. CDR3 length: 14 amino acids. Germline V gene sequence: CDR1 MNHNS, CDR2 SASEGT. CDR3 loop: CASSDRTGGEKLFF. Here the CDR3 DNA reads TGTGCCAGCAGTGACCGGACAGGGGGCGAAAAACTGTTTTTT.

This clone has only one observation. The CDR3 DNA follows: TGTGCCAGTAGTATAAGGACAGGGTACAATCAGCCCCAGCATTTT. Protein: CASSIRTGYNQPQHF. V and J are TRBV19 and TRBJ1-5; 8 bases fit TRBD1. After removal of 2 bases from V and 3 bases from J, the junction contained 3 bases not matched to a gene. From germline, CDR1 is LNHDA and CDR2 SQIVND (reference sequence). The CDR3 has 15 amino acids.

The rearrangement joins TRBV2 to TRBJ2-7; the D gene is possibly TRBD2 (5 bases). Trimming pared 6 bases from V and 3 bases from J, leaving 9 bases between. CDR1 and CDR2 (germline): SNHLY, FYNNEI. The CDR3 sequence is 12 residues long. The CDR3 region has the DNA TGTGCCAGCAGAGGACTCAGCTACGAGCAGTACTTC. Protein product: CASRGLSYEQYF.

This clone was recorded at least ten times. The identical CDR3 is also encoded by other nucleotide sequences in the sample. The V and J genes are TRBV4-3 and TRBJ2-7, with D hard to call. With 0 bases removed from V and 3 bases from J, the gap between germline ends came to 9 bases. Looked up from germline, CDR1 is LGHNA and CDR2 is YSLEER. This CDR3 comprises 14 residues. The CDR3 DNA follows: TGCGCCAGCAGCCAAGAGGGCGCCTACTACGAGCAGTACTTC. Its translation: CASSQEGAYYEQYF.

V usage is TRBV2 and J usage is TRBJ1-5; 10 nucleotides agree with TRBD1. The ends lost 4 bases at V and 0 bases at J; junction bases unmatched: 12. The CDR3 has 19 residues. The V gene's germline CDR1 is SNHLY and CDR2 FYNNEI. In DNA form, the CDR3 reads TGTGCCAGCAGTGCTGAGACAGGGGGCGAGGGGATTAGCAATCAGCCCCAGCATTTT. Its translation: CASSAETGGEGISNQPQHF.